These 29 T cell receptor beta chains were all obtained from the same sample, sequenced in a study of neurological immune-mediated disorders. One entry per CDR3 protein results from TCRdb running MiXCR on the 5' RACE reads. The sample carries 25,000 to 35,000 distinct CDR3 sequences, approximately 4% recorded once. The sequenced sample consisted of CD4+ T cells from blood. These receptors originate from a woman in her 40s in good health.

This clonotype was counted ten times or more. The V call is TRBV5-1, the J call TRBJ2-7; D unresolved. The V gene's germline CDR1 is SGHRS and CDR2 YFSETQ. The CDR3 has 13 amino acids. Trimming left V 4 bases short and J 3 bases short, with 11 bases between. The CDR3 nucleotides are TGCGCCAGCAGCCCCTCATCTCTCTACGAGCAGTACTTC. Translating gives CASSPSSLYEQYF. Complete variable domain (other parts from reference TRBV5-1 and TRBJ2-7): KAGVTQTPRYLIKTRGQQVTLSCSPISGHRSVSWYQQTPGQGLQFLFEYFSETQRNKGNFPGRFSGRQFSNSRSEMNVSTLELGDSALYLCASSPSSLYEQYFGPGTRLTVT.

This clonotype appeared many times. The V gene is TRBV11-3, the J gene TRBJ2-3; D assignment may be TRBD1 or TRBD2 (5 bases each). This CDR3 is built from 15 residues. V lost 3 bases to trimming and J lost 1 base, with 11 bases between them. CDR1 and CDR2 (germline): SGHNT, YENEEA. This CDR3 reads CASSLGVRRTDTQYF. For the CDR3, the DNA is TGTGCCAGCAGCTTGGGGGTCCGCCGCACAGATACGCAGTATTTT.

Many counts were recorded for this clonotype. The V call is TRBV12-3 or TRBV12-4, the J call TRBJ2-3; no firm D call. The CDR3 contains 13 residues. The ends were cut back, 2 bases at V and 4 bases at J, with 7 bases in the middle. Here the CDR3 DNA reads TGTGCCAGCAGTTTATCCCGGGCAGATACGCAGTATTTT. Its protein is CASSLSRADTQYF.

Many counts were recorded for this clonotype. The CDR3 DNA is TGTGCCAGTAGGCAGGGGAGGACTGAAGCTTTCTTT. Residues: CASRQGRTEAFF. The chain uses TRBV19 and TRBJ1-1; tentative D call: TRBD1 (6 bases). Trimming shortened V by 6 bases and J by 5 bases, and 10 bases separated the two germline ends. This CDR3 spans 12 amino acids. Germline CDR1 LNHDA, CDR2 SQIVND (reference sequence).

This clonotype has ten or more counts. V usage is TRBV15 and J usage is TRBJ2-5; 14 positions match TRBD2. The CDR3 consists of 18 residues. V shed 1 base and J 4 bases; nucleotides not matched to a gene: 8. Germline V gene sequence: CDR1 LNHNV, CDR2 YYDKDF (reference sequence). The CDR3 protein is CATSRGAPGLAGGETQYF. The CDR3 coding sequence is TGTGCCACCAGCAGAGGCGCTCCTGGACTAGCGGGGGGAGAGACCCAGTACTTC.

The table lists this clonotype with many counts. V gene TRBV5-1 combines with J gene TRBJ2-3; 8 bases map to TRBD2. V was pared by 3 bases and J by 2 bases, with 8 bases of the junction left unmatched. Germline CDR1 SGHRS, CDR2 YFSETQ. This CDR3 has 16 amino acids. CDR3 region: CASSSLLAGTTDTQYF. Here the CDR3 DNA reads TGCGCCAGCAGCTCTCTCTTAGCGGGAACCACAGATACGCAGTATTTT.

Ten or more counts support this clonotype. The CDR3 reads CATSDPEPVRGEARFF. CDR3 sequence (DNA): TGTGCCACCAGTGATCCCGAACCGGTCCGGGGGGAGGCGAGGTTCTTC. The chain uses TRBV24-1 and TRBJ2-1; 7 positions agree with TRBD2. Germline assignment: CDR1 KGHDR and CDR2 SFDVKD. CDR3 length: 16 residues. V lost 3 bases, J lost 15 bases, and 19 bases stayed unmatched.

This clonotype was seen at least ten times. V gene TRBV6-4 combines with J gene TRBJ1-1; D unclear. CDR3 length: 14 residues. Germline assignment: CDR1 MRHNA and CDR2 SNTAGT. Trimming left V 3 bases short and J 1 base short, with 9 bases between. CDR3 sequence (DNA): TGTGCCAGCAGTGAGGAGAAGGGGAACACTGAAGCTTTCTTT. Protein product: CASSEEKGNTEAFF.

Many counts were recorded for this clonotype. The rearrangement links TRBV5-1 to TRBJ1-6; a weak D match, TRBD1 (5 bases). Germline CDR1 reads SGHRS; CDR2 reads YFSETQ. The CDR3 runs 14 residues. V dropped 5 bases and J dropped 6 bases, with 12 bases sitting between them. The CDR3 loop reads CASSYPGPNSPLHF. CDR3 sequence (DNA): TGCGCCAGCAGTTACCCGGGACCTAATTCACCCCTCCACTTT.

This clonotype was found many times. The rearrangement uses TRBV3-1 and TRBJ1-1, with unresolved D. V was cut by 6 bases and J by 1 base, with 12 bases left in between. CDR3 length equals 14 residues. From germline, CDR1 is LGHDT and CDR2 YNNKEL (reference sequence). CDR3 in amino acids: CASRLRSSNTEAFF. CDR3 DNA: TGTGCCAGCAGGCTCAGGTCTTCGAACACTGAAGCTTTCTTT.

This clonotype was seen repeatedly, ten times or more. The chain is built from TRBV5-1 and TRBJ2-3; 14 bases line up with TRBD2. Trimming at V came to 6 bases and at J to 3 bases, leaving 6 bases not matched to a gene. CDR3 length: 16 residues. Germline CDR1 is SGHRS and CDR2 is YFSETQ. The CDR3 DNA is TGCGCCAGCACCCGACTAGCGGGGGGGAGGACAGATACGCAGTATTTT. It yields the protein CASTRLAGGRTDTQYF.

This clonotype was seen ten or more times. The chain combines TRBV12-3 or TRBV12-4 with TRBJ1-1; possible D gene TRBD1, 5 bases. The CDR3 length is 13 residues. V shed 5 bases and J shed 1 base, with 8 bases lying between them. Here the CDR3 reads CASSRQWNTEAFF. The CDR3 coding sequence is TGTGCCAGCAGTCGACAGTGGAACACTGAAGCTTTCTTT.

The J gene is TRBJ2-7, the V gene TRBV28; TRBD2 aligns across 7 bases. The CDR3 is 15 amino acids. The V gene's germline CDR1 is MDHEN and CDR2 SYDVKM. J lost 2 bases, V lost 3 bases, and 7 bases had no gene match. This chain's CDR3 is CASSFRAGMTYEQYF. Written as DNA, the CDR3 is TGTGCCAGCAGTTTCCGAGCGGGGATGACCTACGAGCAGTACTTC.

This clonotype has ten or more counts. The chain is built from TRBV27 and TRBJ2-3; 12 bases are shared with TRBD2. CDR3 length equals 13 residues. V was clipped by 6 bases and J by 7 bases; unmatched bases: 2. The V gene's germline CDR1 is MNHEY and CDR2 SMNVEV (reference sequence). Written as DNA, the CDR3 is TGTGCCAGCAGGACTAGCGGGGGAAATACGCAGTATTTT. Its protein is CASRTSGGNTQYF.

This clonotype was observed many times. The CDR3 DNA reads as TGTGCCAGCAGCTTGGACAGGGGATATCAGCCCCAGCATTTT. This sequence encodes CASSLDRGYQPQHF. V gene TRBV5-5 combines with J gene TRBJ1-5, with 7 bases lining up with TRBD1. V lost 0 bases, J lost 5 bases, and 2 bases stayed unmatched. Germline-derived CDR1 and CDR2 are SGHKS and YYEKEE (reference sequence). The CDR3 is made up of 14 amino acids.

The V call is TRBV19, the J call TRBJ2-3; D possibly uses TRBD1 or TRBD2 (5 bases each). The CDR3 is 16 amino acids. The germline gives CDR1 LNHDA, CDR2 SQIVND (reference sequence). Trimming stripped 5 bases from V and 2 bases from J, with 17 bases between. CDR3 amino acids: CASSPRDRLATDTQYF. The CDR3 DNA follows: TGTGCCAGTAGTCCCCGGGACCGGTTGGCCACAGATACGCAGTATTTT.

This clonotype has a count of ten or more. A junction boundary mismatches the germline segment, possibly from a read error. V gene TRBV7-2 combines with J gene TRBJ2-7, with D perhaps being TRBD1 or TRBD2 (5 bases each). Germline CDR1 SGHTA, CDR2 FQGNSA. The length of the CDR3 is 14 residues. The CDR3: CASSLAGDLGEQYF. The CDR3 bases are TGTGCCAGCAGCCTAGCCGGGGACCTCGGAGAGCAGTACTTC. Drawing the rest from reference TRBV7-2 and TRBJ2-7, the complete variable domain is GAGVSQSPSNKVTEKGKDVELRCDPISGHTALYWYRQSLGQGLEFLIYFQGNSAPDKSGLPSDRFSAERTGGSVSTLTIQRTQQEDSAVYLCASSLAGDLGEQYFGPGTRLTVT.

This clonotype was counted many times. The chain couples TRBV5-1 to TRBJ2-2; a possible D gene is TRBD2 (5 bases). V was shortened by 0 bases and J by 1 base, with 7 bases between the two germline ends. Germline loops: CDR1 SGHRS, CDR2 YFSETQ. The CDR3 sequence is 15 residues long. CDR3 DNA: TGCGCCAGCAGCTTGGGAGGGTTGAACACCGGGGAGCTGTTTTTT. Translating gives CASSLGGLNTGELFF.

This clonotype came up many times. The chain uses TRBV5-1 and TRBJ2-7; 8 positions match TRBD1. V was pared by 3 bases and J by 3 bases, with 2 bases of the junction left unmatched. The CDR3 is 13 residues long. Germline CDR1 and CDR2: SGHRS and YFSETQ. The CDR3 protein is CASSSGQGYEQYF. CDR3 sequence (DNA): TGCGCCAGCAGCTCAGGACAGGGCTACGAGCAGTACTTC.

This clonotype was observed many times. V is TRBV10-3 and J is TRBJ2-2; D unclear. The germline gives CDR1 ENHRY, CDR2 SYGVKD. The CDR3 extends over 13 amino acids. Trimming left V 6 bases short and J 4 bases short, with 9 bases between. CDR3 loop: CAIRDRFTGELFF. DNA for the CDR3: TGTGCCATCAGGGACCGGTTCACCGGGGAGCTGTTTTTT.

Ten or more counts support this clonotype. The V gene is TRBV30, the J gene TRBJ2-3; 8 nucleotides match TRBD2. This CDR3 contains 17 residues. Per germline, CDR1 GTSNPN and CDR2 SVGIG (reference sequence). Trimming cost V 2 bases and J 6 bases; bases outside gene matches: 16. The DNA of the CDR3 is TGTGCCTGGAGTACCGACTTCGGGGGGGTCATCAGCGATACGCAGTATTTT. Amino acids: CAWSTDFGGVISDTQYF.

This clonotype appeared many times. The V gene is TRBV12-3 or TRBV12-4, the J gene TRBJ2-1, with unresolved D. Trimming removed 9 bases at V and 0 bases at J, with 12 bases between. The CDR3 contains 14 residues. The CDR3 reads CASAPESSYNEQFF. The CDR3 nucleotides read TGTGCCAGTGCTCCTGAAAGCTCCTACAATGAGCAGTTCTTC.

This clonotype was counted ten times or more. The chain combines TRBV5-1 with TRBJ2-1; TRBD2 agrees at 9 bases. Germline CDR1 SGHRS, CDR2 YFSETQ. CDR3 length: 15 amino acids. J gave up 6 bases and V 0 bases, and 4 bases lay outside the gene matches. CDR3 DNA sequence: TGCGCCAGCAGCTTGGGGGGACTAGCAGGCAATGAGCAGTTCTTC. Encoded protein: CASSLGGLAGNEQFF.

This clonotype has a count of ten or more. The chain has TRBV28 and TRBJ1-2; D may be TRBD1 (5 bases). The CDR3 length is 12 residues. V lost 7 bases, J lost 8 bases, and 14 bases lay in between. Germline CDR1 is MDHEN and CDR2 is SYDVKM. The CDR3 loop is CASTRSKGGYTF. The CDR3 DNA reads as TGTGCCAGCACCCGCTCCAAGGGGGGCTACACCTTC.

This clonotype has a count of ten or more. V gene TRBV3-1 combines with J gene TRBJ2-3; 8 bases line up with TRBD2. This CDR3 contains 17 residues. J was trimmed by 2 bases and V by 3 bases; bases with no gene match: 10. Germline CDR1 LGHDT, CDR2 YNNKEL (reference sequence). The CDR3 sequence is CASSHSRRLASTDTQYF. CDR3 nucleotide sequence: TGTGCCAGCAGCCACTCCCGTCGACTAGCGTCCACAGATACGCAGTATTTT.

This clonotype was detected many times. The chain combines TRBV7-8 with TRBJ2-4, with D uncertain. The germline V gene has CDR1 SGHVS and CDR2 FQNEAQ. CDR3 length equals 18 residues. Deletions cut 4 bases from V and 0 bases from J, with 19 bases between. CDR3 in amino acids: CASSSYLVSPIAKNIQYF. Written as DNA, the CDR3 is TGTGCCAGCAGCTCGTATCTAGTATCCCCAATAGCCAAAAACATTCAGTACTTC.

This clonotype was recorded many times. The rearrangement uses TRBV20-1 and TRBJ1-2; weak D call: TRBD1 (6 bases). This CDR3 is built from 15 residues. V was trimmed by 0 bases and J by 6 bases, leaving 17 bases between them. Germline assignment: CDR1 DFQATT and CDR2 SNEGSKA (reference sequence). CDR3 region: CSARDLTGGRDGYTF. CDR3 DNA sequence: TGCAGTGCTAGAGATCTGACAGGTGGAAGGGATGGCTACACCTTC.

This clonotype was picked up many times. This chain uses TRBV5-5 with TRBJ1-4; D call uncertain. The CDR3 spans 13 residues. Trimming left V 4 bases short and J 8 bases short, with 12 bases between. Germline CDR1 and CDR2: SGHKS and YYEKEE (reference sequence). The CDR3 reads CASSQVVGEKLFF. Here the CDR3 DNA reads TGTGCCAGCAGCCAGGTTGTTGGAGAAAAACTGTTTTTT.

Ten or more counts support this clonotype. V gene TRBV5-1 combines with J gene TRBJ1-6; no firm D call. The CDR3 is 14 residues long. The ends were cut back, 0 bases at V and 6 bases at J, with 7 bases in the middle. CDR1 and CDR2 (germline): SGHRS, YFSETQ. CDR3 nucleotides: TGCGCCAGCAGCTTGGGAGAATCTAATTCACCCCTCCACTTT. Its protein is CASSLGESNSPLHF.